A single sample gave rise to the 26 T cell receptor beta chains below, sequenced in a study of blood T cells in healthy people across ages. Sample-barcoded 5' priming and a J-beta primer mix drove a second PCR of roughly 6 to 12 cycles. MiXCR, run by TCRdb on the 5' RACE reads, gives a single entry per CDR3 protein. Among around 690,000 distinct CDR3 sequences listed, roughly 50% were seen once. The sequenced sample consisted of blood. The receptors derive from a man aged 55-75 years in good health.

This clonotype was detected only once. The chain couples TRBV28 to TRBJ2-1, with TRBD2 matching 9 bases. Unmatched junction bases numbered 7, after V lost 4 bases and J lost 3 bases. CDR1 and CDR2 (germline): MDHEN, SYDVKM. The CDR3 contains 16 residues. CDR3 amino acids: CASSSQLAGSYNEQFF. CDR3 DNA: TGTGCCAGCAGTTCGCAACTAGCGGGCAGCTACAATGAGCAGTTCTTC. The complete variable domain, with remaining parts taken from reference TRBV28 and TRBJ2-1, reads DVKVTQSSRYLVKRTGEKVFLECVQDMDHENMFWYRQDPGLGLRLIYFSYDVKMKEKGDIPEGYSVSREKKERFSLILESASTNQTSMYLCASSSQLAGSYNEQFFGPGTRLTVL.

The genes are TRBV4-2 and TRBJ1-1; 8 nucleotides match TRBD1. There are 12 residues in the CDR3. V was pared by 7 bases and J by 6 bases, with 4 bases of the junction left unmatched. Germline V CDR1 and CDR2: LGHNA, YNFKEQ. CDR3 DNA sequence: TGTGCCAGCATCCGGACAGGGTCTGAAGCTTTCTTT. As protein: CASIRTGSEAFF.

The chain carries TRBV29-1 and TRBJ2-6; D is unclear. V was shortened by 1 base and J by 0 bases, with 1 base between the two germline ends. This CDR3 is built from 13 residues. Per germline, CDR1 SQVTM and CDR2 ANQGSEA. The CDR3 nucleotides are TGCAGCGTTGAAGTCTCTGGGGCCAACGTCCTGACTTTC. Its translation: CSVEVSGANVLTF.

The chain carries TRBV20-1 and TRBJ2-2; 10 nucleotides agree with TRBD2. Germline assignment: CDR1 DFQATT and CDR2 SNEGSKA (reference sequence). J gave up 1 base and V 3 bases, and 2 bases lay outside the gene matches. CDR3 length: 15 amino acids. Written as DNA, the CDR3 is TGCAGTGCTAGTCCTAGCGGGGGGAACACCGGGGAGCTGTTTTTT. Translation gives CSASPSGGNTGELFF.

This clonotype was counted a few times. This chain links TRBV5-1 with TRBJ2-5; D is possibly TRBD2 (5 bases). The CDR3 sequence is 14 residues long. CDR1 and CDR2 (germline): SGHRS, YFSETQ. With 6 bases removed from V and 0 bases from J, the gap between germline ends came to 12 bases. CDR3 in DNA: TGCGCCAGCACTTTCAGCGGTTACCAAGAGACCCAGTACTTC. Amino acids: CASTFSGYQETQYF.

This clonotype showed up just a few times. The rearrangement joins TRBV11-2 to TRBJ2-2, with D maybe TRBD1 (5 bases). V was cut by 0 bases and J by 5 bases, with 16 bases left in between. CDR1 and CDR2 from the germline V gene are SGHAT and FQNNGV. The CDR3 covers 17 residues. CDR3 coding DNA: TGTGCCAGCAGCTTAGAACTGGCCAGGGTAGGGACCGGGGAGCTGTTTTTT. Protein sequence: CASSLELARVGTGELFF. The variable domain in full, with the rest retrieved from reference TRBV11-2 and TRBJ2-2, is EAGVAQSPRYKIIEKRQSVAFWCNPISGHATLYWYQQILGQGPKLLIQFQNNGVVDDSQLPKDRFSAERLKGVDSTLKIQPAKLEDSAVYLCASSLELARVGTGELFFGEGSRLTVL.

The chain is built from TRBV6-6 and TRBJ2-5; D gene ambiguous. The closer fit of TRBJ2-7 to the DNA end suggests the J call may be wrong. This CDR3 region has 11 residues. CDR1 and CDR2 (germline): MNHNY, SVGAGI (reference sequence). The CDR3 DNA follows: TGTGCCAGCATGGCCCTCTACGAGCAGTACTTC. This sequence encodes CASMALYEQYF.

V and J are TRBV10-1 and TRBJ2-1, with 12 bases fitting TRBD1. CDR1 and CDR2 (germline): WNHNN, SYGVQD (reference sequence). CDR3 length: 19 residues. Trimming removed 3 bases from V and 7 bases from J; junction bases left unmatched: 16. The CDR3 DNA sequence: TGCGCCAGCAGTGACCCCGGGACAGGGGGCCCAAATAATCTGAATGAGCAGTTCTTC. This codes for CASSDPGTGGPNNLNEQFF.

This clonotype was seen more than once but under ten times. Here the CDR3 DNA reads TGTGCCAGCAGTTTAGATGAGCAGTTCTTC. As protein: CASSLDEQFF. This chain connects TRBV28 to TRBJ2-1, with no clear D. Germline CDR1 reads MDHEN; CDR2 reads SYDVKM. Trimming removed 2 bases from V and 8 bases from J, with 1 base in between. This CDR3 comprises 10 residues.

V gene TRBV25-1 combines with J gene TRBJ1-4; 9 bases are a match to TRBD1. Unmatched junction bases numbered 5, after V lost 3 bases and J lost 0 bases. CDR1 and CDR2 from the germline V gene are MGHDK and SYGVNS. This CDR3 spans 17 amino acids. As DNA, the CDR3 is TGTGCCAGCAGTGACGGGACAGGGAGGCCAACTAATGAAAAACTGTTTTTT. It translates to CASSDGTGRPTNEKLFF.

The genes are TRBV6-1 and TRBJ2-5, with 14 bases aligning to TRBD2. Germline assignment: CDR1 MNHNS and CDR2 SASEGT. The V gene end was trimmed by 6 bases and the J gene end by 2 bases; junction bases not matched to a gene: 8. The length of the CDR3 is 17 residues. CDR3 protein: CASRSHGLAGGQETQYF. The CDR3 region has the DNA TGTGCCAGCAGGTCCCATGGACTAGCGGGGGGTCAAGAGACCCAGTACTTC.

This clonotype was detected only once. The rearrangement links TRBV6-1 to TRBJ2-5; D is ambiguous. This CDR3 contains 13 residues. Trimming cost V 8 bases and J 2 bases, with 12 bases left between them. The germline V gene has CDR1 MNHNS and CDR2 SASEGT. The CDR3 DNA sequence: TGTGCCAGCCACACAATCGTTCAAGAGACCCAGTACTTC. It specifies CASHTIVQETQYF.

The rearrangement links TRBV4-2 to TRBJ2-1; 7 bases fit TRBD1. Looked up from germline, CDR1 is LGHNA and CDR2 is YNFKEQ. CDR3 length: 17 residues. The V and J ends lost 4 bases and 0 bases, in that order; junction bases with no gene match: 9. This CDR3 reads CASSPGARDSSYNEQFF. The DNA of the CDR3 is TGTGCCAGCAGCCCAGGGGCCCGGGACAGCTCCTACAATGAGCAGTTCTTC.

There are many counts of this clonotype. This chain links TRBV7-2 with TRBJ2-7, with D maybe TRBD1 (6 bases). Trimming took 5 bases from V and 2 from J, leaving 13 bases between them. The germline V gene encodes CDR1 SGHTA and CDR2 FQGNSA. The CDR3 spans 14 residues. The CDR3 spells CASSAGVVPYEQYF. CDR3 in DNA: TGTGCCAGCAGCGCAGGGGTGGTCCCCTACGAGCAGTACTTC.

The chain combines TRBV6-6 with TRBJ2-3; the D call may be TRBD1 or TRBD2 (5 bases each). This CDR3 is 16 amino acids long. V gave up 2 bases and J gave up 4 bases, with 16 bases separating them. CDR1 and CDR2 from the germline V gene are MNHNY and SVGAGI (reference sequence). The CDR3 nucleotides read TGTGCCAGCAGTTACAGGAGAAGGGACGAAGCAGATACGCAGTATTTT. Translated, it gives CASSYRRRDEADTQYF.

Only one count was recorded for this clonotype. The chain employs TRBV3-1 and TRBJ2-5, with 7 bases that match TRBD2. The end of the DNA is better explained by TRBJ2-1, so the J call may be wrong. The CDR3 spans 15 residues. Germline V lookup: CDR1 LGHDT, CDR2 YNNKEL (reference sequence). The CDR3 DNA reads TGTGCCAGCAGCCAAGGCCTAGCGGTCCAAGAGACCCAGTTCTTC. Its protein is CASSQGLAVQETQFF.

The J gene is TRBJ1-1, the V gene TRBV3-1; D is ambiguous. The CDR3 loop spans 14 amino acids. Germline lookup yields CDR1 LGHDT and CDR2 YNNKEL (reference sequence). V gave up 1 base and J gave up 2 bases, with 8 bases separating them. The CDR3 region is CASSQGVRNTEAFF. For the CDR3, the DNA is TGTGCCAGCAGCCAAGGGGTTAGAAACACTGAAGCTTTCTTT.

Here the CDR3 DNA reads TGTGCCAGCAGTTACTCATTCGGATCGAACACTGAAGCTTTCTTT. It codes for CASSYSFGSNTEAFF. V usage is TRBV6-5 and J usage is TRBJ1-1; D is uncertain. Germline-derived CDR1 and CDR2 are MNHEY and SVGAGI. V was cut by 0 bases and J by 1 base, with 9 bases left in between. The CDR3 has 15 amino acids.

V is TRBV5-1 and J is TRBJ2-5; a weak D match, TRBD2 (6 bases). Germline V lookup: CDR1 SGHRS, CDR2 YFSETQ. CDR3 length: 15 residues. Trimming removed 3 bases at V and 8 bases at J, with 20 bases between. CDR3 nucleotide sequence: TGCGCCAGCAGCTCGCGCGGGATCTCTCAGGGAACCCAGTACTTC. Translating it yields CASSSRGISQGTQYF.

The J gene is TRBJ2-3, the V gene TRBV20-1, with 12 bases aligning to TRBD2. The CDR3 is made up of 14 amino acids. After removal of 8 bases from V and 0 bases from J, the junction contained 3 bases not matched to a gene. The germline V gene has CDR1 DFQATT and CDR2 SNEGSKA (reference sequence). CDR3 nucleotides: TGCAGTCTAGCGGGGGGGTTGAGCACAGATACGCAGTATTTT. It encodes CSLAGGLSTDTQYF.

This chain joins TRBV4-1 and TRBJ2-7, with TRBD2 as a possible D gene (5 bases). Trimming left V 0 bases short and J 2 bases short, with 17 bases between. The CDR3 has 17 amino acids. Germline CDR1 and CDR2: MGHRA and YSYEKL. The CDR3 spells CASSQDWRTQRAYEQYF. DNA for the CDR3: TGCGCCAGCAGCCAAGATTGGAGGACCCAACGGGCCTACGAGCAGTACTTC.

This clonotype was counted a few times. The CDR3 DNA reads as TGTGCCAGCAGCCTTCGACCAGGTGTGAACACTGAAGCTTTCTTT. Translating it yields CASSLRPGVNTEAFF. The chain links TRBV7-3 to TRBJ1-1; D is uncertain. The CDR3 contains 15 residues. Germline V gene lookup returns CDR1 SGHTA and CDR2 FQGTGA. V lost 5 bases and J 0 bases, leaving 13 bases between the germline ends.

J is TRBJ2-5 and V is TRBV7-9; 9 bases map to TRBD1. The germline CDR1 and CDR2 sequences are SEHNR and FQNEAQ (reference sequence). The CDR3 totals 13 residues. V trimming: 8 bases; J trimming: 5 bases; junction bases outside the gene matches: 6. The CDR3 protein is CASQQGAGETQYF. The CDR3 DNA is TGTGCCAGCCAACAGGGGGCTGGGGAGACCCAGTACTTC.

This clonotype appeared once. This rearrangement joins TRBV24-1 to TRBJ2-1, with a weak D call TRBD1 (5 bases). Per the germline V gene, CDR1 is KGHDR and CDR2 is SFDVKD. This CDR3 region has 13 residues. Trimming took 7 bases from V and 4 from J, leaving 10 bases between them. CDR3 residues: CATRDTVYNEQFF. The CDR3 coding sequence is TGTGCCACCAGGGACACGGTTTACAATGAGCAGTTCTTC.

The CDR3 sequence: CASSPTQTRVYAQYF. CDR3 nucleotides: TGTGCCAGCAGTCCTACCCAAACTCGAGTATATGCGCAGTATTTT. V gene TRBV6-6 combines with J gene TRBJ2-3; D is uncertain. V lost 5 bases to trimming and J lost 10 bases, with 22 bases between them. There are 15 residues in the CDR3. Looked up from germline, CDR1 is MNHNY and CDR2 is SVGAGI (reference sequence).

This clonotype was counted ten times or more. The genes are TRBV9 and TRBJ1-6, with 10 bases aligning to TRBD1. V lost 1 base to trimming and J lost 7 bases; unmatched junction nucleotides: 8. CDR3 length equals 17 residues. Per the germline V gene, CDR1 is SGDLS and CDR2 is YYNGEE. The CDR3 sequence: CASSVRPGTGDNSPLHF. DNA of the CDR3: TGTGCCAGCAGCGTACGCCCCGGGACAGGGGACAATTCACCCCTCCACTTT. The entire variable domain, with the rest obtained from reference TRBV9 and TRBJ1-6, is as follows: DSGVTQTPKHLITATGQRVTLRCSPRSGDLSVYWYQQSLDQGLQFLIQYYNGEERAKGNILERFSAQQFPDLHSELNLSSLELGDSALYFCASSVRPGTGDNSPLHFGNGTRLTVT.